Below, 5 T cell receptor beta chains from the same sample are listed, as sequenced in a study of blood T cell repertoires in COVID-19. Some clones are missing from TCRdb's copy, which holds only in-frame ones; the method was immunoSEQ multiplex PCR. The data show 250,000 to 350,000 clones, around 89% seen once. Sequences were obtained from peripheral blood. All receptors come from a man aged 25 to 40 with acute or convalescent COVID-19.

V is TRBV20-1 and J is TRBJ2-1; 7 bases align to TRBD1. The CDR3 is 16 amino acids. Germline V gene sequence: CDR1 DFQATT, CDR2 SNEGSKA (reference sequence). V lost 3 bases, J lost 2 bases, and 10 bases stayed unmatched. DNA of the CDR3: TGCAGTGCTAGTCTACGGACAGGTGGTCCCTACAATGAGCAGTTCTTC. It yields the protein CSASLRTGGPYNEQFF.

The chain employs TRBV5-1 and TRBJ1-3; D unresolved. CDR3 length: 14 residues. The V end was cut by 5 bases, the J end by 1 base, with 10 bases between. Germline V gives CDR1 SGHRS, CDR2 YFSETQ. The CDR3 sequence is CASSQAASGNTIYF. CDR3 nucleotide sequence: TGCGCCAGCAGTCAGGCCGCGTCTGGAAACACCATATATTTT.

The rearrangement joins TRBV7-2 to TRBJ1-1; 7 nucleotides match TRBD1. CDR1 is SGHTA and CDR2 is FQGNSA in the germline V gene. CDR3 length equals 14 residues. V lost 3 bases and J lost 5; bases outside the gene matches: 6. The DNA for the CDR3 is TGTGCCAGCAGCTTGGGGACAGCCGGGACTGAAGCTTTCTTT. It encodes CASSLGTAGTEAFF.

The chain employs TRBV4-2 and TRBJ1-1, with D unclear. V lost 0 bases to trimming and J lost 3 bases, with 11 bases between them. The V gene's germline CDR1 is LGHNA and CDR2 YNFKEQ. There are 15 residues in the CDR3. The CDR3 region has the DNA TGTGCCAGCAGCCAAGATATCCAGGTATACACTGAAGCTTTCTTT. Encoded protein: CASSQDIQVYTEAFF.

The V gene is TRBV5-6, the J gene TRBJ1-4; 7 bases match TRBD1. V shed 4 bases, J shed 12 bases, and the junction held 12 bases outside the gene matches. Germline-derived CDR1 and CDR2 are SGHDT and YYEEEE. This CDR3 spans 14 amino acids. Here the CDR3 DNA reads TGTGCCAGCAGCCGGGGACAGCGATTTGGGCAACTGTTTTTT. Protein sequence: CASSRGQRFGQLFF.